The rows below give T cell receptor beta chains drawn from one sample of a study of T cell responses to AZD1222 COVID-19 vaccine. The assay was immunoSEQ multiplex PCR, and TCRdb's table has in-frame clones only and misses some. Seen here are about 100,000 clones, about 90% observed once, and the top ten hold roughly 8.7%. Source: peripheral blood, taken 28 days after the second AZD1222 dose. These receptors were obtained from an adult who received the AZD1222 COVID-19 vaccine. Each CDR3 is given with its conserved first and last residue. The order of the fields is CDR3 DNA, CDR3 protein, D gene, J gene, clone size, V gene. The D gene is left open where the match is weak. The size entry is marked missing in some rows and otherwise reads once, few, many or a size class.

CDR3 DNA: TGTGCCACCAGCAGAGAGGGAGGGGTCATCACAGATACGCAGTATTTT
CDR3 protein: CATSREGGVITDTQYF
D gene: TRBD2
J gene: TRBJ2-3
clone size: -
V gene: TRBV15

CDR3 DNA: TGTGCCAGCAGCTCCGACAGGGCTGTACTTGGCTACACCTTC
CDR3 protein: CASSSDRAVLGYTF
D gene: TRBD1
J gene: TRBJ1-2
clone size: once
V gene: TRBV7-9

CDR3 DNA: TGTGCCAGCAGTGAACAGGACAGGGGTGAGACCCAGTACTTC
CDR3 protein: CASSEQDRGETQYF
D gene: TRBD1
J gene: TRBJ2-5
clone size: -
V gene: TRBV6-1

CDR3 DNA: TGTGCCAGTAGTATTCGGAGCCAATTTGGTCAGCCCCAGCATTTT
CDR3 protein: CASSIRSQFGQPQHF
D gene: -
J gene: TRBJ1-5
clone size: -
V gene: TRBV19

CDR3 DNA: TGCGCCAGCAGCTCTCTTACAGGGCTCCGGGCCAACGTCCTGACTTTC
CDR3 protein: CASSSLTGLRANVLTF
D gene: -
J gene: TRBJ2-6
clone size: -
V gene: TRBV5-1

CDR3 DNA: TGCGCCAGCAGCTTGGAACAGATTAGCACAGATACGCAGTATTTT
CDR3 protein: CASSLEQISTDTQYF
D gene: -
J gene: TRBJ2-3
clone size: -
V gene: TRBV5-1

CDR3 DNA: TGTGCCAGCAGCTTGACTAGTTACGTAGTCACAGATACGCAGTATTTT
CDR3 protein: CASSLTSYVVTDTQYF
D gene: -
J gene: TRBJ2-3
clone size: -
V gene: TRBV7-2

CDR3 DNA: TGTGCCAGCAGCTTAGTAGTACGGGAGTATGGCTACGAGCAGTACTTC
CDR3 protein: CASSLVVREYGYEQYF
D gene: -
J gene: TRBJ2-7
clone size: few
V gene: TRBV7-2

CDR3 DNA: TGTGCCAGCAGTTTAAATAGGGTGGTAGACGAGCAGTACTTC
CDR3 protein: CASSLNRVVDEQYF
D gene: -
J gene: TRBJ2-7
clone size: -
V gene: TRBV27

CDR3 DNA: TGTGCCAGCAGTTTAATGGCAGGGGCTAATGAAAAACTGTTTTTT
CDR3 protein: CASSLMAGANEKLFF
D gene: -
J gene: TRBJ1-4
clone size: -
V gene: TRBV6-5

CDR3 DNA: TGTGCCAGCAAACAGAACTATGGCTACACCTTC
CDR3 protein: CASKQNYGYTF
D gene: -
J gene: TRBJ1-2
clone size: -
V gene: TRBV28

CDR3 DNA: TGTGCCAGTAGTTACAGGGGGCCATACAATGAGCAGTTCTTC
CDR3 protein: CASSYRGPYNEQFF
D gene: TRBD1
J gene: TRBJ2-1
clone size: -
V gene: TRBV19

CDR3 DNA: TGTGCCAGCAGCCAAGATGCGGACAGGTTTTACAATGAGCAGTTCTTC
CDR3 protein: CASSQDADRFYNEQFF
D gene: TRBD1
J gene: TRBJ2-1
clone size: -
V gene: TRBV5-6

CDR3 DNA: TGTGCCAGCGCACAGGGATTCACCGGGGAGCTGTTTTTT
CDR3 protein: CASAQGFTGELFF
D gene: -
J gene: TRBJ2-2
clone size: -
V gene: TRBV19

CDR3 DNA: TGTGCCAGCAGCACAGCCCCATCAGGGACTAATTCACCCCTCCACTTT
CDR3 protein: CASSTAPSGTNSPLHF
D gene: -
J gene: TRBJ1-6
clone size: -
V gene: TRBV9

CDR3 DNA: TGTGCCAGCAGCTCGAGCGGGATAGGAGATGAGCAGTTCTTC
CDR3 protein: CASSSSGIGDEQFF
D gene: TRBD2
J gene: TRBJ2-1
clone size: -
V gene: TRBV7-3

CDR3 DNA: TGTGCCAGCAGCCCCCTGGACTCCCGTCTCCAGCATTTT
CDR3 protein: CASSPLDSRLQHF
D gene: -
J gene: TRBJ1-5
clone size: -
V gene: TRBV12-3/TRBV12-4

CDR3 DNA: TGTGCCAGCACTCCTCGGGGGGCAAGCAATCAGCCCCAGCATTTT
CDR3 protein: CASTPRGASNQPQHF
D gene: -
J gene: TRBJ1-5
clone size: -
V gene: TRBV6-5

CDR3 DNA: TGTGCCAGCCTTATCTGGGGGGGCTTGAACACTGAAGCTTTCTTT
CDR3 protein: CASLIWGGLNTEAFF
D gene: -
J gene: TRBJ1-1
clone size: -
V gene: TRBV6-5

CDR3 DNA: TGTGCCACGGGAGGGCCGGCCCAAGAGACCCAGTACTTC
CDR3 protein: CATGGPAQETQYF
D gene: TRBD2
J gene: TRBJ2-5
clone size: once
V gene: TRBV10-3

CDR3 DNA: TGTGCCAGCAGCTTAGACTTGGCGAATGAAAAACTGTTTTTT
CDR3 protein: CASSLDLANEKLFF
D gene: -
J gene: TRBJ1-4
clone size: -
V gene: TRBV7-9

CDR3 DNA: TGTGCCAGCAGCCAAGGACGGAACTACGAGCAGTACTTC
CDR3 protein: CASSQGRNYEQYF
D gene: -
J gene: TRBJ2-7
clone size: -
V gene: TRBV3-1/TRBV3-2

CDR3 DNA: TGTGCCAGCAGCTTAGTTTTGGATGGAGGCGCCGGGGAGCTGTTTTTT
CDR3 protein: CASSLVLDGGAGELFF
D gene: -
J gene: TRBJ2-2
clone size: -
V gene: TRBV11-2

CDR3 DNA: TGTGCCAGTACCACCCTGACGGAGCCTAATGAAAAACTGTTTTTT
CDR3 protein: CASTTLTEPNEKLFF
D gene: -
J gene: TRBJ1-4
clone size: -
V gene: TRBV19

CDR3 DNA: TGCGCCAGCAGCTTATCAGGGGGGGGCGAGTCCAAAAACATTCAGTACTTC
CDR3 protein: CASSLSGGGESKNIQYF
D gene: -
J gene: TRBJ2-4
clone size: -
V gene: TRBV5-1

CDR3 DNA: TGTGCCAGCAGTTTGGGTCAGGGCACCAATTCACCCCTCCACTTT
CDR3 protein: CASSLGQGTNSPLHF
D gene: -
J gene: TRBJ1-6
clone size: -
V gene: TRBV28

CDR3 DNA: TGTGCCAGCAGGACACAGGGGAAAGGATCTAGTGAGCAGTTCTTC
CDR3 protein: CASRTQGKGSSEQFF
D gene: TRBD1
J gene: TRBJ2-1
clone size: -
V gene: TRBV27

CDR3 DNA: TGTGCCAGCAGCCCCCTGGTTGGGTCCTACGAGCAGTACTTC
CDR3 protein: CASSPLVGSYEQYF
D gene: -
J gene: TRBJ2-7
clone size: -
V gene: TRBV3-1/TRBV3-2

CDR3 DNA: TGTGCCAGCAGCGTGTACGGGACAGGGCTCTCCGAGCAGTACTTC
CDR3 protein: CASSVYGTGLSEQYF
D gene: TRBD1
J gene: TRBJ2-7
clone size: -
V gene: TRBV5-4

CDR3 DNA: TGTGCCAGCAGTTTTTTGAAAGGGGGAATAAGCTCCTATAATTCACCCCTCCACTTT
CDR3 protein: CASSFLKGGISSYNSPLHF
D gene: -
J gene: TRBJ1-6
clone size: once
V gene: TRBV27

CDR3 DNA: TGTGCCAGCAGCTTATCTTCCAGGGTGGGTAACACTGAAGCTTTCTTT
CDR3 protein: CASSLSSRVGNTEAFF
D gene: -
J gene: TRBJ1-1
clone size: -
V gene: TRBV7-9

CDR3 DNA: TGTGCCAGCAGCTTAGTGGGGCAGGGGGCGAGTGAGCAGTTCTTC
CDR3 protein: CASSLVGQGASEQFF
D gene: TRBD1
J gene: TRBJ2-1
clone size: -
V gene: TRBV7-2

CDR3 DNA: TGTGCCAGCAGCTCGCAAGGGACTCTAAAAGGCAATGGCTACACCTTC
CDR3 protein: CASSSQGTLKGNGYTF
D gene: -
J gene: TRBJ1-2
clone size: -
V gene: TRBV7-9